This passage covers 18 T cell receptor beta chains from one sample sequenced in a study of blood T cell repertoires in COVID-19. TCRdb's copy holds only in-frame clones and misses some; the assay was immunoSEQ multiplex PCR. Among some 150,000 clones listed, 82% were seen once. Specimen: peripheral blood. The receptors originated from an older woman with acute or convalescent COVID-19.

CDR3 in amino acids: CASRPPLAGGLETQYF. CDR3 DNA: TGTGCCAGCAGACCCCCACTAGCGGGAGGATTAGAGACCCAGTACTTC. The chain carries TRBV11-2 and TRBJ2-5; 12 bases align to TRBD2. This CDR3 is built from 16 residues. The ends lost 6 bases at V and 4 bases at J; junction bases unmatched: 9. Germline lookup yields CDR1 SGHAT and CDR2 FQNNGV.

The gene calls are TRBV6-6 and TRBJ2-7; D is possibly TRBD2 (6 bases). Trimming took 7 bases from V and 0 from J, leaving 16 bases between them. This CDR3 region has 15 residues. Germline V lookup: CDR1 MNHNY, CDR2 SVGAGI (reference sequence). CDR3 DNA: TGTGCCAGCATAAAACACGACGGGAGCTCCTACGAGCAGTACTTC. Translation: CASIKHDGSSYEQYF.

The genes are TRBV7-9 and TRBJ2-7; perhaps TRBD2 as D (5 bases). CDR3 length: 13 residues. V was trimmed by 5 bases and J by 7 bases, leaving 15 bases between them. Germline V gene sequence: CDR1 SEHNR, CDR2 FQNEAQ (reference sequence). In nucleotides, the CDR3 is TGTGCCAGCAGCCGGGGATCCGATGGGGAGCAGTACTTC. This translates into CASSRGSDGEQYF. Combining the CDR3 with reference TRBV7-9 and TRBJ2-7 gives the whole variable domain DTGVSQNPRHKITKRGQNVTFRCDPISEHNRLYWYRQTLGQGPEFLTYFQNEAQLEKSRLLSDRFSAERPKGSFSTLEIQRTEQGDSAMYLCASSRGSDGEQYFGPGTRLTVT.

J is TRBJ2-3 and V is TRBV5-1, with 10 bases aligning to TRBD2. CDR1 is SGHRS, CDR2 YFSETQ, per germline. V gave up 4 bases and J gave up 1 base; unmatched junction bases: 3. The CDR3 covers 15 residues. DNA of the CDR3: TGCGCCAGCAGCCCAACTAGCGGGGGCACAGATACGCAGTATTTT. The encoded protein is CASSPTSGGTDTQYF.

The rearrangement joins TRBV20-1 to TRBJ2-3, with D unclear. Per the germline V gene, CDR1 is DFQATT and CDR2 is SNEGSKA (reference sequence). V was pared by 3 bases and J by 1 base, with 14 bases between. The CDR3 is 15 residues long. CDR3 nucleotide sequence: TGCAGTGCTAGTTCCTCTGGCGGTCGCACAGATACGCAGTATTTT. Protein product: CSASSSGGRTDTQYF.

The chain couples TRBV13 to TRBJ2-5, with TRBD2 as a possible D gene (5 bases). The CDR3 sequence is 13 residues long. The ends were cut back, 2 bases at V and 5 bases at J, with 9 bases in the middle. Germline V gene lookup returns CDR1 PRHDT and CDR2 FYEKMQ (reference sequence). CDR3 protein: CASSLIPGETQYF. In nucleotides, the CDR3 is TGTGCCAGCAGCTTAATCCCGGGGGAGACCCAGTACTTC.

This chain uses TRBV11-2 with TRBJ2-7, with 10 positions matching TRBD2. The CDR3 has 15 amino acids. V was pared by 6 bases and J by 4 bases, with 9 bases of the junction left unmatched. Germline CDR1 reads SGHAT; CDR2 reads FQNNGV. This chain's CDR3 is CASRKREGRLYEQYF. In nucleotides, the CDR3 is TGTGCCAGCAGGAAGCGGGAGGGCCGGTTGTACGAGCAGTACTTC.

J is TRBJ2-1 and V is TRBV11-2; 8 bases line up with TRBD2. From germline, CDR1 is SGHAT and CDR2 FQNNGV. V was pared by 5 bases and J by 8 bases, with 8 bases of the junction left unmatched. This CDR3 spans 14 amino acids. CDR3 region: CASSPAAGVYEQFF. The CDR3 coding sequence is TGTGCCAGCAGCCCAGCAGCGGGAGTGTATGAGCAGTTCTTC.

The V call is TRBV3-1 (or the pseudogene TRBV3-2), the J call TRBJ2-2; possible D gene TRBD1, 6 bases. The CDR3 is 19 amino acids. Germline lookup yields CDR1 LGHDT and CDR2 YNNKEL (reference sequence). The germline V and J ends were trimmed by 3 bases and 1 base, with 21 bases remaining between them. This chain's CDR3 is CASSHIWTAERLNTGELFF. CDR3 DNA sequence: TGTGCCAGCAGCCATATTTGGACAGCCGAGAGACTGAACACCGGGGAGCTGTTTTTT.

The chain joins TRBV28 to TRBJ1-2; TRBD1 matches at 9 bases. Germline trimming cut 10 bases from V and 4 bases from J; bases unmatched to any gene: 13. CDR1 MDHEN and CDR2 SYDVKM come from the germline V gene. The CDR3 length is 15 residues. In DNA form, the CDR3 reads TGTGCCATCATGAATGAGGACAGGGGCTTCTATGGCTACACCTTC. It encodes CAIMNEDRGFYGYTF.

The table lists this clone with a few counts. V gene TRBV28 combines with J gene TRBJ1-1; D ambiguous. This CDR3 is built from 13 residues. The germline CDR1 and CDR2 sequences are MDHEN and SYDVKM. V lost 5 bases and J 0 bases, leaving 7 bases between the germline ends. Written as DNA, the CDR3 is TGTGCCAGCAGTCCCGCAGTGAACACTGAAGCTTTCTTT. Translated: CASSPAVNTEAFF.

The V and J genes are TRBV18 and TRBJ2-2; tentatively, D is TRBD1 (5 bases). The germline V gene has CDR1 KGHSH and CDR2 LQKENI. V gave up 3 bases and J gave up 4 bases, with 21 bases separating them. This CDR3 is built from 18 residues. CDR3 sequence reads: CASSPKDPGSGRTGELFF. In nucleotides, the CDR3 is TGTGCCAGCTCACCCAAAGATCCAGGGTCAGGACGCACCGGGGAGCTGTTTTTT.

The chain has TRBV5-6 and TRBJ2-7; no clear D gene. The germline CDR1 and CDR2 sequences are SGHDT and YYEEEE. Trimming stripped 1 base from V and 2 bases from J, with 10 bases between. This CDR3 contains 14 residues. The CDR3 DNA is TGTGCCAGCAGCTTGTATGCGATCGCCTACGAGCAGTACTTC. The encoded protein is CASSLYAIAYEQYF.

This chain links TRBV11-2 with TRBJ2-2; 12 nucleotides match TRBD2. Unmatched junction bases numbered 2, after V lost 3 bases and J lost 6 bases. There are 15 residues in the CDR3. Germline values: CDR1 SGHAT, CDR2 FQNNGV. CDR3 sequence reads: CASSFTSGGPGELFF. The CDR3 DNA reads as TGTGCCAGCAGCTTTACTAGCGGGGGGCCCGGGGAGCTGTTTTTT.

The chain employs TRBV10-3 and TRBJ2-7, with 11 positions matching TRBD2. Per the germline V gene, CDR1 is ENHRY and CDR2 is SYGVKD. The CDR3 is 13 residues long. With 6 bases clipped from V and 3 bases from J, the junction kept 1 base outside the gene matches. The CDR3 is CAIRGTSGYEQYF. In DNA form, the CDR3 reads TGTGCCATCAGGGGGACTAGCGGCTACGAGCAGTACTTC.

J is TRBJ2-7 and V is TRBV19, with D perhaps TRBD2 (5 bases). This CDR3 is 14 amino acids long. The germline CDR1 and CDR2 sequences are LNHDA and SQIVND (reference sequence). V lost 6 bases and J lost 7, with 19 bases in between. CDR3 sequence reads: CASRGAGLLGEQYF. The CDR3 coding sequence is TGTGCCAGTAGAGGTGCAGGACTGCTGGGGGAGCAGTACTTC.

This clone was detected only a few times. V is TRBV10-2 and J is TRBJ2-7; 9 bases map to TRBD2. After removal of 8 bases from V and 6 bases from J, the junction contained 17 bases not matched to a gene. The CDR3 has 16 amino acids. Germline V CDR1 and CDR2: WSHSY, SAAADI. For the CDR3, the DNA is TGCGCCAGCCAAGTGGCGGGGGGGCCTTCATCACTCGAGCAGTACTTC. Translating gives CASQVAGGPSSLEQYF.

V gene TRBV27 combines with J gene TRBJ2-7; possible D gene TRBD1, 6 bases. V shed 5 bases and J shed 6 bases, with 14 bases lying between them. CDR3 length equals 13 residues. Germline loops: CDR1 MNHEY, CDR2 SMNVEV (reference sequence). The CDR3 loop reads CASSQSRGGEQYF. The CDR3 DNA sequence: TGTGCCAGCAGTCAGAGCAGGGGCGGCGAGCAGTACTTC.